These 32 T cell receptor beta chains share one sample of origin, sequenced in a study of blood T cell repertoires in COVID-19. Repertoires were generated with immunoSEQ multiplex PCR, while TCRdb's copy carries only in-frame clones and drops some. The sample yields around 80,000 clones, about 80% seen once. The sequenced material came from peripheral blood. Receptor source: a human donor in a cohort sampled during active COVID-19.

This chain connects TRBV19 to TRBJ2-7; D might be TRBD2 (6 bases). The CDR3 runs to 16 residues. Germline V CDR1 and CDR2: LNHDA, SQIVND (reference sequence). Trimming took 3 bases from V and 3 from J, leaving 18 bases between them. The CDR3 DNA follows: TGTGCCAGTAGTATGTCCCTAGGCGGGGACCTCTACGAGCAGTACTTC. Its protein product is CASSMSLGGDLYEQYF.

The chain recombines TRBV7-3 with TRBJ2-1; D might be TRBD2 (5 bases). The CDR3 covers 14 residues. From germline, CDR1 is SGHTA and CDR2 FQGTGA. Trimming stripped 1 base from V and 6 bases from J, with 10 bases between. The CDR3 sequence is CASSLRALANEQFF. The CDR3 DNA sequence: TGTGCCAGCAGCTTAAGGGCTCTAGCCAATGAGCAGTTCTTC.

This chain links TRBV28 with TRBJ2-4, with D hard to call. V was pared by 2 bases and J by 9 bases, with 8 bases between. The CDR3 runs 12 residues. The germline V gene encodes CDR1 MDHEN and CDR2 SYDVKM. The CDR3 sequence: CASSLISGIQYF. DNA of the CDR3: TGTGCCAGCAGTTTAATATCCGGCATTCAGTACTTC. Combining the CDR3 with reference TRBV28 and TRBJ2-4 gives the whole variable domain DVKVTQSSRYLVKRTGEKVFLECVQDMDHENMFWYRQDPGLGLRLIYFSYDVKMKEKGDIPEGYSVSREKKERFSLILESASTNQTSMYLCASSLISGIQYFGAGTRLSVL.

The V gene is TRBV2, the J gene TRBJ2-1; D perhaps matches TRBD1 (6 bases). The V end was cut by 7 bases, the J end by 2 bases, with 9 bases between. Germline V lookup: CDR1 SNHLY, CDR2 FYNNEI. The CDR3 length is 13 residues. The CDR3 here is CASKQGAYNEQFF. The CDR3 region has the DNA TGTGCCAGCAAACAGGGAGCCTACAATGAGCAGTTCTTC. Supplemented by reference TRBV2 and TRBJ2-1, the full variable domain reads EPEVTQTPSHQVTQMGQEVILRCVPISNHLYFYWYRQILGQKVEFLVSFYNNEISEKSEIFDDQFSVERPDGSNFTLKIRSTKLEDSAMYFCASKQGAYNEQFFGPGTRLTVL.

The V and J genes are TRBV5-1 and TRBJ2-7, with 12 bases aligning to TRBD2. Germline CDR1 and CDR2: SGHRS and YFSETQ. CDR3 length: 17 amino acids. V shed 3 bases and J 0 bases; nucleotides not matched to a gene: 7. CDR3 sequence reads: CASSSSTSGGFSYEQYF. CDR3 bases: TGCGCCAGCAGCTCCTCGACTAGCGGGGGTTTCTCCTACGAGCAGTACTTC.

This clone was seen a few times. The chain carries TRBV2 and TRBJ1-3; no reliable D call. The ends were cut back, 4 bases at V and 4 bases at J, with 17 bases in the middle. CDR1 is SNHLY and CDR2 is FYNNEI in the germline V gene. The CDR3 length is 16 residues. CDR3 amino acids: CASSVLGSPGGNTIYF. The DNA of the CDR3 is TGTGCCAGCAGTGTACTGGGATCTCCGGGGGGAAACACCATATATTTT.

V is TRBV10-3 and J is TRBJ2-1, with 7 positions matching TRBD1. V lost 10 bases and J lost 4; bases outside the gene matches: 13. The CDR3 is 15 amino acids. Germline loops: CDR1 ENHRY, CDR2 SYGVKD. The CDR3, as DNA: TGTGCCACCTCCCCCGGGACAGACCCTTACAATGAGCAGTTCTTC. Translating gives CATSPGTDPYNEQFF.

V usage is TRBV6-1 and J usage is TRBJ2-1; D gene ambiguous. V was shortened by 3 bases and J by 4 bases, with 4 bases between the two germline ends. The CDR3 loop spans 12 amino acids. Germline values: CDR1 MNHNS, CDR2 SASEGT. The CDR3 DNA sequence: TGTGCCAGCAGTGAGAGTTACAATGAGCAGTTCTTC. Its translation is CASSESYNEQFF.

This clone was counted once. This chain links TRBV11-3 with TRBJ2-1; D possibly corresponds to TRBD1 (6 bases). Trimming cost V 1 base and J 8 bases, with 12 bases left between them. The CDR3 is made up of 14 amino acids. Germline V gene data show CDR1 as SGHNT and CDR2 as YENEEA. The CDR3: CASSLGRGTDEQFF. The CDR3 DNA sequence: TGTGCCAGCAGCTTAGGAAGGGGGACGGATGAGCAGTTCTTC. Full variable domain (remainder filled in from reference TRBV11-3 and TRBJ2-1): EAGVVQSPRYKIIEKKQPVAFWCNPISGHNTLYWYLQNLGQGPELLIRYENEEAVDDSQLPKDRFSAERLKGVDSTLKIQPAELGDSAVYLCASSLGRGTDEQFFGPGTRLTVL.

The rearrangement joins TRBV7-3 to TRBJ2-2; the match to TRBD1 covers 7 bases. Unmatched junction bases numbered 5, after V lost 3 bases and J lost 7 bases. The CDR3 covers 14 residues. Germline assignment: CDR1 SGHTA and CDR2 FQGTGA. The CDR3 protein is CASSFRQGFGELFF. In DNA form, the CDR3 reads TGTGCCAGCAGCTTCAGACAGGGCTTCGGGGAGCTGTTTTTT.

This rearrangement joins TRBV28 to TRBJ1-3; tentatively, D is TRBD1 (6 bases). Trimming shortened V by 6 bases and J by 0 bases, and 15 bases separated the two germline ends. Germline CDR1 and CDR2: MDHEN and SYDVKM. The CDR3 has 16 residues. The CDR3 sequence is CASRAQGFSSGNTIYF. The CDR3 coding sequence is TGTGCCAGCAGAGCACAGGGATTTAGCTCTGGAAACACCATATATTTT. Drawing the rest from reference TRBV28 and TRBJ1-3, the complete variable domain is DVKVTQSSRYLVKRTGEKVFLECVQDMDHENMFWYRQDPGLGLRLIYFSYDVKMKEKGDIPEGYSVSREKKERFSLILESASTNQTSMYLCASRAQGFSSGNTIYFGEGSWLTVV.

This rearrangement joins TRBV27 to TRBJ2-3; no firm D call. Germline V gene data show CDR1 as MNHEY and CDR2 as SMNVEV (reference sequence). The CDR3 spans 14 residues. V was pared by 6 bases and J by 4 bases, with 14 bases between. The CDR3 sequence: CASRIHLRSDTQYF. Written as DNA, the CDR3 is TGTGCCAGCAGAATTCACCTTCGGTCAGATACGCAGTATTTT.

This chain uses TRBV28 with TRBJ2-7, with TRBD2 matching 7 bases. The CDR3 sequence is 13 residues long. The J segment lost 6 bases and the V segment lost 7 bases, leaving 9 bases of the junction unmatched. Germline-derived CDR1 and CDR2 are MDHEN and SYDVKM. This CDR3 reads CASIVNGGSEQYF. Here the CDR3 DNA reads TGTGCCAGCATCGTTAACGGGGGGAGCGAGCAGTACTTC.

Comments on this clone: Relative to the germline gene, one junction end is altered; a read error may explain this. The CDR3 protein is CASSFPGQGAGGFF. CDR3 in DNA: TGTGCCAGCAGCTTCCCGGGACAGGGGGCTGGTGGGTTCTTC. The chain combines TRBV7-9 with TRBJ2-7; 12 nucleotides agree with TRBD1. Germline V gene sequence: CDR1 SEHNR, CDR2 FQNEAQ (reference sequence). This CDR3 has 14 amino acids.

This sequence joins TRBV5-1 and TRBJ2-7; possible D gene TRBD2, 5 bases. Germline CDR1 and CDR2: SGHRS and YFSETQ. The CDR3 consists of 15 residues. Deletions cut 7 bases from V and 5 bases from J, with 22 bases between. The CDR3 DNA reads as TGCGCCAGCGGGAGTGGCGGGCGGGCCTTGGACGAGCAGTACTTC. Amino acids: CASGSGGRALDEQYF.

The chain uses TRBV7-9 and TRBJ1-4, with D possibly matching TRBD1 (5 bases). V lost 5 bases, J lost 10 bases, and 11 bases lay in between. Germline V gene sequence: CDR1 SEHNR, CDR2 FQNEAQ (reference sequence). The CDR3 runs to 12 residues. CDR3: CASSRGERKLFF. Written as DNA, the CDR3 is TGTGCCAGCAGCCGGGGGGAGCGAAAACTGTTTTTT.

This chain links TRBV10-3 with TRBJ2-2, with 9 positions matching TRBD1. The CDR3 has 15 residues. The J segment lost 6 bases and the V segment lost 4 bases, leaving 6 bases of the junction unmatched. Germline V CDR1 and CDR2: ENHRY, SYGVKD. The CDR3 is CAISAEWTGAGELFF. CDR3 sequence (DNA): TGTGCCATCAGTGCAGAGTGGACAGGGGCCGGGGAGCTGTTTTTT.

In nucleotides, the CDR3 is TGCAGTGCTAGTGCGGGAGGGGGACTATACGAGCAGTACTTC. Protein product: CSASAGGGLYEQYF. The chain joins TRBV20-1 to TRBJ2-7; 9 bases are shared with TRBD2. V gave up 3 bases and J gave up 4 bases; unmatched junction bases: 7. The CDR3 covers 14 residues. Germline V gene lookup returns CDR1 DFQATT and CDR2 SNEGSKA (reference sequence).

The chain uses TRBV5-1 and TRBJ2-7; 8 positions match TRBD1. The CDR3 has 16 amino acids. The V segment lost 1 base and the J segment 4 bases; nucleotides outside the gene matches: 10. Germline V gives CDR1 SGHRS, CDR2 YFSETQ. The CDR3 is CASSLSPDREYYEQYF. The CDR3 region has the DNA TGCGCCAGCAGCTTGTCCCCGGACAGGGAATATTACGAGCAGTACTTC.

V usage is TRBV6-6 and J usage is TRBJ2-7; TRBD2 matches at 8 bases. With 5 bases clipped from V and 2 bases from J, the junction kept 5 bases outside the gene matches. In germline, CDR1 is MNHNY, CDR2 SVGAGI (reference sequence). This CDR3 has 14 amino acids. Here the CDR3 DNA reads TGTGCCAGCAGTGTCGCGGGGGGCGCCTACGAGCAGTACTTC. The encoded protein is CASSVAGGAYEQYF.

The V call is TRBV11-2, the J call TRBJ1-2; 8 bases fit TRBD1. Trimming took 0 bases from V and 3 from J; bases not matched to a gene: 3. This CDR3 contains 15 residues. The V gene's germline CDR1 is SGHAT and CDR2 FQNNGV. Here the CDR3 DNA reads TGTGCCAGCAGCTTAGACCAGGGGGCTCACTATGGCTACACCTTC. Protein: CASSLDQGAHYGYTF. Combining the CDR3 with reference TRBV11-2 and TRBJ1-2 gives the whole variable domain EAGVAQSPRYKIIEKRQSVAFWCNPISGHATLYWYQQILGQGPKLLIQFQNNGVVDDSQLPKDRFSAERLKGVDSTLKIQPAKLEDSAVYLCASSLDQGAHYGYTFGSGTRLTVV.

In DNA form, the CDR3 reads TGTGCCAGCAGCTTTAGGGGGGGCACTGAAGCTTTCTTT. Its translation: CASSFRGGTEAFF. This chain uses TRBV7-9 with TRBJ1-1; possible D gene TRBD1, 6 bases. The CDR3 spans 13 residues. Per the germline V gene, CDR1 is SEHNR and CDR2 is FQNEAQ (reference sequence). The V gene lost 3 bases and the J gene lost 4 bases, with 9 bases spanning the gap.

The CDR3 reads CASSRGTQNYGYTF. CDR3 in DNA: TGTGCCAGCAGCCGGGGGACTCAAAACTATGGCTACACCTTC. The chain links TRBV7-9 to TRBJ1-2; D is possibly TRBD1 (5 bases). V was clipped by 5 bases and J by 2 bases, with 12 bases between them. CDR3 length: 14 residues. In germline, CDR1 is SEHNR, CDR2 FQNEAQ (reference sequence).

CDR3 sequence reads: CASSLWTGGTGELFF. The DNA of the CDR3 is TGTGCCAGCAGCCTTTGGACAGGGGGCACCGGGGAGCTGTTTTTT. The chain carries TRBV5-5 and TRBJ2-2; TRBD1 agrees at 10 bases. Germline V gene data show CDR1 as SGHKS and CDR2 as YYEKEE (reference sequence). CDR3 length equals 15 residues. The junction had 4 bases not matched to a gene; V was cut back by 4 bases and J by 4 bases. The full variable domain, in which reference TRBV5-5 and TRBJ2-2 provide the parts outside the CDR3, is DAGVTQSPTHLIKTRGQQVTLRCSPISGHKSVSWYQQVLGQGPQFIFQYYEKEERGRGNFPDRFSARQFPNYSSELNVNALLLGDSALYLCASSLWTGGTGELFFGEGSRLTVL.

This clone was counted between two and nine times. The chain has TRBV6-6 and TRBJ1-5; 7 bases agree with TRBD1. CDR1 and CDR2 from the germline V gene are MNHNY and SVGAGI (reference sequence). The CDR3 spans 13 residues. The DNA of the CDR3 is TGTGCTGAGGGGGCGTCTAGGGATCAGCCCCAGCATTTT. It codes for CAEGASRDQPQHF.

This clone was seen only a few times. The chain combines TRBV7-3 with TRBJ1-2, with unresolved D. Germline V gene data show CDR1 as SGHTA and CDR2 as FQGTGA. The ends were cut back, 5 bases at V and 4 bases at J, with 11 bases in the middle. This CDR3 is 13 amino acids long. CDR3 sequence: CASSMDSSYGYTF. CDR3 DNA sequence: TGTGCCAGCAGCATGGACTCATCCTATGGCTACACCTTC.

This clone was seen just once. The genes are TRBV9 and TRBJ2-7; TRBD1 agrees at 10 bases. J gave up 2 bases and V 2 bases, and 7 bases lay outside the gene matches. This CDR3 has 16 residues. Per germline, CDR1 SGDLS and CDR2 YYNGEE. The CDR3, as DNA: TGTGCCAGCAGCGTGTTCGGGACAGGGGACCCCTACGAGCAGTACTTC. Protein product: CASSVFGTGDPYEQYF.

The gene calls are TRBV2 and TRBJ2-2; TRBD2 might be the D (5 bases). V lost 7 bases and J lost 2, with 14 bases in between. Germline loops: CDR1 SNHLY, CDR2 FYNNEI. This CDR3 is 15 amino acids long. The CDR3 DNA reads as TGTGCCAGCAAAAGAGACTACATCAACACCGGGGAGCTGTTTTTT. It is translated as CASKRDYINTGELFF.

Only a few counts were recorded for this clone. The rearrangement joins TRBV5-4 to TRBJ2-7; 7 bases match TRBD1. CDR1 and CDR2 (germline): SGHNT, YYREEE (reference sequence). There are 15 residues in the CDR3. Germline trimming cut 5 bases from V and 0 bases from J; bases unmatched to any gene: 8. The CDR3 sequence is CASRAGTANSYEQYF. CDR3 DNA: TGTGCCAGCAGAGCCGGGACAGCAAACTCCTACGAGCAGTACTTC.

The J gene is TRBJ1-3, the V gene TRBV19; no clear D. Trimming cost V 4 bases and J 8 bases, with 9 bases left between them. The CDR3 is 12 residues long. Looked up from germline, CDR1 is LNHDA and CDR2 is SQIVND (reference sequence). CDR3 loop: CASSTRGDTIYF. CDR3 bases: TGTGCCAGTAGTACCCGAGGAGACACCATATATTTT.

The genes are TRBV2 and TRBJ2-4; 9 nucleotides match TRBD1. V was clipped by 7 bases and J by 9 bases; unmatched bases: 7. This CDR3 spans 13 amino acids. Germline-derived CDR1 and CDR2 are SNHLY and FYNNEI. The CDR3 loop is CASKSGQGGIQYF. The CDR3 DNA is TGTGCCAGCAAATCGGGACAGGGAGGCATTCAGTACTTC.

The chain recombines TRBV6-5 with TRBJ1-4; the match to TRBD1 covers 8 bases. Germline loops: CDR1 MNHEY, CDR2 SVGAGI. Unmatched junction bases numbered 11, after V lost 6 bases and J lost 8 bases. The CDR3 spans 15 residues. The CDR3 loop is CASRLTGQGGEKLFF. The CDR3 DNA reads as TGTGCCAGCAGACTAACCGGACAGGGTGGCGAAAAACTGTTTTTT.